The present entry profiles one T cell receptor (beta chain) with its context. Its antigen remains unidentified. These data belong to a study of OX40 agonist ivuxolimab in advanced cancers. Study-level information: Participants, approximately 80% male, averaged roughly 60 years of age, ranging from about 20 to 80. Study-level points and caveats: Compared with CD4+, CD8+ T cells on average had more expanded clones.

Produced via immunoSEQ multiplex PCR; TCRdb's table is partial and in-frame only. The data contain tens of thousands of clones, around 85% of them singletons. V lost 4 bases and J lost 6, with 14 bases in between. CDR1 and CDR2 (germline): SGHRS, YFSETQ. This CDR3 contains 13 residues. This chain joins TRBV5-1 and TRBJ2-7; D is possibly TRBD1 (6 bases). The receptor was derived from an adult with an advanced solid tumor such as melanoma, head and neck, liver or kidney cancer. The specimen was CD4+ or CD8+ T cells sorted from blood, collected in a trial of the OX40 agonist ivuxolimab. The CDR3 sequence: CASSVQGAGEQYF. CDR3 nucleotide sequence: TGCGCCAGCAGCGTACAGGGCGCCGGCGAGCAGTACTTC.